Sequencing of this T cell receptor beta chain was carried out in a study of blood T cell repertoires in COVID-19. Study in general: Italy, Spain and the United States were the sources of the convalescent and acute COVID-19 samples. Sources were T cells, B-cell-depleted T cells, or PBMCs; the material itself was cDNA or gDNA.

Original data processing: Amplification from reference gene primers served as the basis for estimated nucleated cell counts. TCRdb's table, derived via immunoSEQ multiplex PCR, lists solely in-frame clones and lacks some. Clone size and V and J calls were adopted from that table, with D and trimming inferred from the DNA. The profile shows 170,000 or so clones, about 87% of them singletons. This CDR3 has 15 residues. From germline, CDR1 is SGHTA and CDR2 FQGNSA. V was pared by 1 base and J by 2 bases, with 11 bases between. The TCR originated in a woman in her late teens or twenties who had recovered from COVID-19. The material sequenced was peripheral blood. The V call is TRBV7-2, the J call TRBJ1-1; no definite D call. As DNA, the CDR3 is TGTGCCAGCAGCTTAGGGTGGGCAGCAAACACTGAAGCTTTCTTT. It codes for CASSLGWAANTEAFF. Full variable domain (remainder filled in from reference TRBV7-2 and TRBJ1-1): GAGVSQSPSNKVTEKGKDVELRCDPISGHTALYWYRQSLGQGLEFLIYFQGNSAPDKSGLPSDRFSAERTGGSVSTLTIQRTQQEDSAVYLCASSLGWAANTEAFFGQGTRLTVV.